The next 16 T cell receptor beta chains were all read from a single sample in a study of shared clonotypes between healthy human individuals. Naive CD8 isolation took CD45RO-negative cells positively selected for CCR7 and excluded terminally differentiated effector memory CD45RA+ cells. The method was immunoSEQ multiplex PCR; TCRdb's version includes in-frame clones alone and lacks a portion of them. The table includes some 2 million clones, about 95% detected once. The source material was naive CD8+ T cells sorted from blood. Every receptor here comes from a man younger than 35 in good health.

This clone has only one observation. The chain recombines TRBV4-3 with TRBJ2-1; 12 bases are shared with TRBD2. V dropped 1 base and J dropped 7; count of bases not matched to a gene: 5. The CDR3 is made up of 16 amino acids. CDR1 and CDR2 (germline): LGHNA, YSLEER. The CDR3 bases are TGCGCCAGCAGCCAAGCGACTAGCGGGAGCCTAAATGAGCAGTTCTTC. Translated: CASSQATSGSLNEQFF.

On this clone: The sample contains more than one DNA sequence encoding this CDR3. V gene TRBV9 combines with J gene TRBJ2-1; D not certain. The ends were cut back, 0 bases at V and 4 bases at J, with 8 bases in the middle. The germline CDR1 and CDR2 sequences are SGDLS and YYNGEE. The CDR3 sequence is 14 residues long. This chain's CDR3 is CASSVAVSYNEQFF. The CDR3 nucleotides are TGTGCCAGCAGCGTAGCGGTTAGTTACAATGAGCAGTTCTTC.

The chain uses TRBV7-8 and TRBJ2-1, with D uncertain. The V end lost 5 bases, the J end lost 3 bases, and 17 bases lay between the germline ends. The CDR3 loop spans 16 amino acids. Germline CDR1 reads SGHVS; CDR2 reads FQNEAQ. CDR3 bases: TGTGCCAGCAGCCTAGGTAGGCCAGTAGACTACAATGAGCAGTTCTTC. Encoded protein: CASSLGRPVDYNEQFF. Full variable domain (missing parts from reference TRBV7-8 and TRBJ2-1): GAGVSQSPRYKVAKRGQDVALRCDPISGHVSLFWYQQALGQGPEFLTYFQNEAQLDKSGLPSDRFFAERPEGSVSTLKIQRTQQEDSAVYLCASSLGRPVDYNEQFFGPGTRLTVL.

This clone was detected only once. The V and J genes are TRBV2 and TRBJ1-1; 8 nucleotides match TRBD1. Trimming at V came to 9 bases and at J to 0 bases, leaving 18 bases not matched to a gene. The germline V gene encodes CDR1 SNHLY and CDR2 FYNNEI. The CDR3 length is 18 residues. The CDR3: CARQGVPGGDSVNTEAFF. DNA for the CDR3: TGTGCCAGACAGGGGGTGCCCGGAGGAGATTCCGTGAACACTGAAGCTTTCTTT.

In regard to this clone: Other nucleotide sequences from this sample produce the same CDR3. The V gene is TRBV27, the J gene TRBJ2-3, with a tentative D call TRBD2 (7 bases). Germline V gene sequence: CDR1 MNHEY, CDR2 SMNVEV (reference sequence). Deletions cut 2 bases from V and 0 bases from J, with 12 bases between. The CDR3 covers 16 residues. The CDR3 nucleotides are TGTGCCAGCAGTTTACTCGCGGGGGCCAGCACAGATACGCAGTATTTT. It yields the protein CASSLLAGASTDTQYF.

J is TRBJ1-1 and V is TRBV14; tentative D call: TRBD1 (6 bases). Trimming pared 0 bases from V and 8 bases from J, leaving 10 bases between. The germline V gene encodes CDR1 SGHDN and CDR2 FVKESK. There are 13 residues in the CDR3. The CDR3 loop is CASSQERGSEAFF. Written as DNA, the CDR3 is TGTGCCAGCAGCCAAGAGAGGGGGTCAGAAGCTTTCTTT.

The V gene is TRBV7-9, the J gene TRBJ1-2; 7 nucleotides line up with TRBD1. From germline, CDR1 is SEHNR and CDR2 FQNEAQ (reference sequence). The J segment lost 8 bases and the V segment lost 5 bases, leaving 14 bases of the junction unmatched. The CDR3 spans 15 residues. The DNA for the CDR3 is TGTGCCAGCAGCCTCGACGCAGGGGGATCGGAGGGCTACACCTTC. Its protein product is CASSLDAGGSEGYTF.

The chain couples TRBV28 to TRBJ2-1; the match to TRBD2 covers 9 bases. The CDR3 covers 13 residues. Unmatched junction bases numbered 4, after V lost 3 bases and J lost 10 bases. Germline CDR1 MDHEN, CDR2 SYDVKM. The CDR3 loop reads CASSFSLAGEQFF. CDR3 bases: TGTGCCAGCAGTTTTTCCCTAGCGGGAGAGCAGTTCTTC.

The chain has TRBV9 and TRBJ2-7; 9 bases fit TRBD2. The CDR3 sequence is 14 residues long. Per germline, CDR1 SGDLS and CDR2 YYNGEE. Losses at the gene ends were 5 bases for V and 7 bases for J; bases not matched to a gene: 10. The CDR3 sequence is CASSLSGRLDEQYF. The CDR3 DNA reads TGTGCCAGCAGTCTTAGCGGGAGACTGGATGAGCAGTACTTC. The whole variable domain, remainder taken from reference TRBV9 and TRBJ2-7, is DSGVTQTPKHLITATGQRVTLRCSPRSGDLSVYWYQQSLDQGLQFLIQYYNGEERAKGNILERFSAQQFPDLHSELNLSSLELGDSALYFCASSLSGRLDEQYFGPGTRLTVT.

The V call is TRBV30, the J call TRBJ1-2, with D possibly being TRBD1 (6 bases). The germline V gene encodes CDR1 GTSNPN and CDR2 SVGIG (reference sequence). V shed 8 bases and J shed 10 bases, with 20 bases lying between them. CDR3 size: 12 residues. The chain's CDR3 is CADYSITGHYTF. The CDR3 DNA sequence: TGTGCCGACTACTCAATTACGGGACACTACACCTTC.

The chain is built from TRBV9 and TRBJ2-7; 7 nucleotides agree with TRBD1. Germline CDR1 is SGDLS and CDR2 is YYNGEE. There are 13 residues in the CDR3. V lost 2 bases and J lost 5; bases outside the gene matches: 4. CDR3 sequence reads: CASSVHRGHEQYF. CDR3 sequence (DNA): TGTGCCAGCAGCGTCCACAGGGGTCACGAGCAGTACTTC.

This clone was observed a single time. CDR3 protein: CASSQETGRPRTDTQYF. The CDR3 DNA reads TGCGCCAGCAGCCAAGAGACAGGCCGCCCGCGCACAGATACGCAGTATTTT. The chain carries TRBV5-1 and TRBJ2-3; possibly TRBD1 for D (6 bases). With 4 bases removed from V and 1 base from J, the gap between germline ends came to 19 bases. Germline values: CDR1 SGHRS, CDR2 YFSETQ. The CDR3 has 17 residues.

The chain recombines TRBV5-4 with TRBJ2-3; the D gene is possibly TRBD1 (5 bases). V lost 7 bases, J lost 3 bases, and 15 bases lay in between. This CDR3 has 14 amino acids. Germline CDR1 is SGHNT and CDR2 is YYREEE (reference sequence). The CDR3 region is CASPGASETDTQYF. As DNA, the CDR3 is TGTGCCAGCCCTGGGGCCAGCGAGACAGATACGCAGTATTTT.

The chain recombines TRBV2 with TRBJ2-7; unclear D gene. CDR1 is SNHLY, CDR2 FYNNEI, per germline. The V gene lost 9 bases and the J gene lost 2 bases, with 2 bases spanning the gap. CDR3 length: 9 amino acids. CDR3 DNA: TGTGCCAGACCCTACGAGCAGTACTTC. It encodes CARPYEQYF.

The rearrangement links TRBV7-8 to TRBJ2-3; either TRBD1 or TRBD2 may fit D (5 bases each). The CDR3 totals 15 residues. The germline gives CDR1 SGHVS, CDR2 FQNEAQ. The V gene lost 8 bases and the J gene lost 0 bases, with 15 bases spanning the gap. The CDR3 reads CASGLGAGSTDTQYF. The CDR3, as DNA: TGTGCCAGCGGCCTCGGGGCGGGTAGCACAGATACGCAGTATTTT. Filled out from reference TRBV7-8 and TRBJ2-3, the complete variable domain reads GAGVSQSPRYKVAKRGQDVALRCDPISGHVSLFWYQQALGQGPEFLTYFQNEAQLDKSGLPSDRFFAERPEGSVSTLKIQRTQQEDSAVYLCASGLGAGSTDTQYFGPGTRLTVL.

V usage is TRBV27 and J usage is TRBJ2-7; D may be TRBD1 (5 bases). The germline V gene has CDR1 MNHEY and CDR2 SMNVEV (reference sequence). The CDR3 runs to 12 residues. V was shortened by 5 bases and J by 2 bases, with 7 bases between the two germline ends. The CDR3 loop reads CASSLGAYEQYF. The CDR3 coding sequence is TGTGCCAGCAGTCTAGGGGCCTACGAGCAGTACTTC.